This is a list of T cell receptor beta chains from one sample in a study of blood T cell repertoires in COVID-19. TCRdb keeps only in-frame clones here, not all; method: immunoSEQ multiplex PCR. The data show tens of thousands of clones, roughly 90% seen once. Sequenced sample: peripheral blood. The receptors come from a woman aged 55-75 years with active COVID-19. Each CDR3 is given with its conserved first and last residue. D genes are given only for firm matches. For some rows the clone size is stated as once, few or many, or as a class when expanded; others skip it.

TRBJ2-3 - - TRBV5-6 CASTSLASPSTDTQYF TGTGCCAGCACCTCCTTGGCATCCCCTAGCACAGATACGCAGTATTTT
TRBJ1-4 - - TRBV5-1 CASSWTVQGGEKLFF TGCGCCAGCAGCTGGACCGTCCAGGGAGGTGAAAAACTGTTTTTT
TRBJ2-1 TRBD2 - TRBV10-3 CLAGGSPGYNEQFF TGTCTAGCGGGGGGCTCCCCAGGGTACAATGAGCAGTTCTTC
TRBJ1-1 TRBD1 - TRBV18 CASSPLTGDTEAFF TGTGCCAGCTCACCCCTGACAGGGGACACTGAAGCTTTCTTT
TRBJ2-7 - - TRBV10-3 CAISNRDEQYF TGTGCCATCAGTAACAGGGACGAGCAGTACTTC
TRBJ1-5 - - TRBV4-1 CASSQGDSSFGPQHF TGCGCCAGCAGCCAAGGTGACAGCTCGTTCGGGCCCCAGCATTTT
TRBJ1-2 - - TRBV6-6 CAAGRGAGYGYTF TGTGCCGCGGGCAGGGGCGCAGGCTATGGCTACACCTTC
TRBJ1-3 - - TRBV5-5 CASSQAPRAGNTIYF TGTGCCAGCAGCCAGGCCCCCAGGGCTGGAAACACCATATATTTT
TRBJ2-3 TRBD2 - TRBV15 CATSGRSGGFPTDTQYF TGTGCCACCAGCGGTCGTAGCGGGGGGTTCCCCACAGATACGCAGTATTTT
TRBJ1-6 TRBD1 - TRBV9 CASSVGGRGNSPLHF TGTGCCAGCAGCGTAGGAGGCAGGGGGAATTCACCCCTCCACTTT
TRBJ1-5 - - TRBV19 CASSMVLQLSNQPQHF TGTGCCAGTAGTATGGTCCTACAGCTTAGCAATCAGCCCCAGCATTTT
TRBJ1-2 TRBD1 - TRBV3-1/TRBV3-2 CASSPPGQGGYGYTF TGTGCCAGCAGCCCGCCGGGACAGGGCGGCTATGGCTACACCTTC
TRBJ2-5 - - TRBV18 CASSPGLFGGVGETQYF TGTGCCAGCTCACCAGGTCTGTTTGGCGGGGTTGGAGAGACCCAGTACTTC
TRBJ1-1 - - TRBV7-2 CASRGGGVKRTEAFF TGTGCCAGCAGAGGCGGGGGTGTCAAGAGGACTGAAGCTTTCTTT
TRBJ2-1 TRBD2 - TRBV5-4 CASSRGGVGNEQFF TGTGCCAGCTCGCGGGGGGGTGTGGGGAATGAGCAGTTCTTC
TRBJ1-6 - once TRBV7-6 CASSLLQGMGYNSPLHF TGTGCCAGCAGCTTATTACAGGGAATGGGGTATAATTCACCCCTCCACTTT